The 10 T cell receptor beta chains below come from one sample, sequenced in a study of blood T cells in healthy people across ages. Primed by a sample-barcoded 5' primer and a J-beta primer mix, a second PCR proceeded for 7 to 11 cycles. One entry per CDR3 protein, called by TCRdb with MiXCR from the 5' RACE reads. The profile shows 1.5 million to 2 million distinct CDR3 sequences, about 28% of them singletons. Sequencing was done on a sample of blood. The receptors were gathered from a woman in her twenties or thirties in good health.

Note on this clonotype: This may arise from a read error, as a much more abundant clone is one base away. The V call is TRBV7-3, the J call TRBJ2-3, with D perhaps TRBD1 or TRBD2 (5 bases each). The CDR3 runs 17 residues. V was clipped by 5 bases and J by 3 bases, with 21 bases between them. The germline CDR1 and CDR2 sequences are SGHTA and FQGTGA. This chain's CDR3 is CASSGGRGEFATDTQYF. Written as DNA, the CDR3 is TGTGCCAGCAGCGGGGGACGTGGGGAGTTCGCTACAGATACGCAGTATTTT.

This rearrangement joins TRBV14 to TRBJ2-1; D gene ambiguous. This CDR3 spans 14 amino acids. With 0 bases removed from V and 9 bases from J, the gap between germline ends came to 12 bases. Germline V gives CDR1 SGHDN, CDR2 FVKESK. CDR3 sequence reads: CASSQDLIVSEQFF. In DNA form, the CDR3 reads TGTGCCAGCAGCCAAGATCTTATTGTGAGTGAGCAGTTCTTC.

Ten or more counts support this clonotype. The chain employs TRBV7-9 and TRBJ2-7, with 11 bases that match TRBD2. Germline trimming cut 1 base from V and 4 bases from J; bases unmatched to any gene: 6. This CDR3 spans 16 amino acids. CDR1 is SEHNR, CDR2 FQNEAQ, per germline (reference sequence). CDR3 sequence: CASSLGASGRWYEQYF. CDR3 DNA: TGTGCCAGCAGCTTAGGGGCTAGCGGGAGGTGGTACGAGCAGTACTTC. The variable domain in full, with the rest retrieved from reference TRBV7-9 and TRBJ2-7, is DTGVSQNPRHKITKRGQNVTFRCDPISEHNRLYWYRQTLGQGPEFLTYFQNEAQLEKSRLLSDRFSAERPKGSFSTLEIQRTEQGDSAMYLCASSLGASGRWYEQYFGPGTRLTVT.

The chain joins TRBV5-5 to TRBJ1-5; D perhaps matches TRBD1 (5 bases). Germline V gives CDR1 SGHKS, CDR2 YYEKEE (reference sequence). Deletions cut 7 bases from V and 9 bases from J, with 17 bases between. This CDR3 spans 13 amino acids. The CDR3 sequence: CASGIGQGPPQHF. The CDR3 DNA reads as TGTGCCAGCGGCATTGGGCAGGGACCGCCCCAGCATTTT.

The CDR3 protein is CASSLEVGTQYF. The CDR3 region has the DNA TGCGCCAGCAGCTTGGAGGTTGGTACGCAGTATTTT. The V gene is TRBV5-1, the J gene TRBJ2-3; no clear D. The CDR3 sequence is 12 residues long. Between the trimmed V and J ends, which lost 0 bases and 8 bases, there was a span of 7 bases. Germline V CDR1 and CDR2: SGHRS, YFSETQ.

J is TRBJ2-5 and V is TRBV29-1; TRBD2 matches at 7 bases. J gave up 2 bases and V 1 base, and 10 bases lay outside the gene matches. The CDR3 spans 16 residues. CDR1 and CDR2 from the germline V gene are SQVTM and ANQGSEA. DNA for the CDR3: TGCAGCGTTGAAGGGGGGTCGGGACTAAAACAAGAGACCCAGTACTTC. Encoded protein: CSVEGGSGLKQETQYF.

The rearrangement uses TRBV28 and TRBJ1-6; D ambiguous. This CDR3 is 13 amino acids long. The V gene lost 8 bases and the J gene lost 7 bases, with 12 bases spanning the gap. Germline CDR1 reads MDHEN; CDR2 reads SYDVKM. The CDR3 sequence: CASQQALNSPLHF. The CDR3 coding sequence is TGTGCCAGCCAGCAGGCGCTCAATTCACCCCTCCACTTT.

This chain joins TRBV7-2 and TRBJ2-2, with D perhaps being TRBD1 or TRBD2 (5 bases each). This CDR3 has 17 amino acids. Deletions cut 1 base from V and 3 bases from J, with 15 bases between. Germline CDR1 and CDR2: SGHTA and FQGNSA. CDR3 sequence reads: CASSLGGVGVYTGELFF. The CDR3, as DNA: TGTGCCAGCAGCTTAGGAGGGGTCGGGGTTTACACCGGGGAGCTGTTTTTT.

In this sample, this clonotype turned up a few times. J is TRBJ1-5 and V is TRBV5-4; the D gene is possibly TRBD1 (6 bases). Deletions cut 1 base from V and 4 bases from J, with 18 bases between. CDR3 length: 17 residues. Germline values: CDR1 SGHNT, CDR2 YYREEE (reference sequence). DNA of the CDR3: TGTGCCAGCAGCTTGAAGCAGGGGCCCTTGGATAATCAGCCCCAGCATTTT. It codes for CASSLKQGPLDNQPQHF.

This chain joins TRBV30 and TRBJ2-4; D call uncertain. This CDR3 spans 13 amino acids. Trimming cost V 0 bases and J 6 bases, with 9 bases left between them. Germline lookup yields CDR1 GTSNPN and CDR2 SVGIG (reference sequence). CDR3 residues: CAWSVPAGNIQYF. In DNA form, the CDR3 reads TGTGCCTGGAGTGTACCGGCCGGAAACATTCAGTACTTC. Full variable domain (remainder filled in from reference TRBV30 and TRBJ2-4): SQTIHQWPATLVQPVGSPLSLECTVEGTSNPNLYWYRQAAGRGLQLLFYSVGIGQISSEVPQNLSASRPQDRQFILSSKKLLLSDSGFYLCAWSVPAGNIQYFGAGTRLSVL.